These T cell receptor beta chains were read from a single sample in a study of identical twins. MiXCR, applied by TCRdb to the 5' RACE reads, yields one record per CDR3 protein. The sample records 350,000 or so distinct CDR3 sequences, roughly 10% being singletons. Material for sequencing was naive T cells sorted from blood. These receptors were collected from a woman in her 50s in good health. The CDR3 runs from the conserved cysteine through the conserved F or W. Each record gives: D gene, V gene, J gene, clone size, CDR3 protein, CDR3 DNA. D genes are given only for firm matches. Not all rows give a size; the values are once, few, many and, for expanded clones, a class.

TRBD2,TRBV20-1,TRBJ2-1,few,CSARSTSGRAREQFF,TGCAGTGCTAGATCGACTAGCGGGAGGGCCAGGGAGCAGTTCTTC
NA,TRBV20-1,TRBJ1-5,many,CSASARLNQPQHF,TGCAGTGCGTCTGCCAGACTCAATCAGCCCCAGCATTTT
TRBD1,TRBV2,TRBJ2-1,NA,CASSEGTGSSNEQFF,TGTGCCAGCAGTGAAGGGACAGGGTCGAGCAATGAGCAGTTCTTC
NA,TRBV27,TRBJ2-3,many,CASKKVDTQYF,TGTGCCAGCAAAAAAGTGGATACGCAGTATTTT
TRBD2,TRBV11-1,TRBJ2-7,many,CASSFIAGDGEQYF,TGTGCCAGCAGCTTCATAGCGGGAGATGGCGAGCAGTACTTC
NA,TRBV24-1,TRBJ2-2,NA,CATSPYRGSSTGELFF,TGTGCCACCAGTCCTTACCGGGGAAGTAGCACCGGGGAGCTGTTTTTT
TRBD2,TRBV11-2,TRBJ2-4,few,CASSLGGRGGLAKNIQYF,TGTGCCAGCAGCTTAGGCGGGAGGGGTGGTTTGGCCAAAAACATTCAGTACTTC
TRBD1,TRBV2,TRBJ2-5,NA,CASRAKGDRGPGAQYF,TGTGCCAGCAGAGCCAAGGGGGACAGGGGACCCGGGGCCCAGTACTTC
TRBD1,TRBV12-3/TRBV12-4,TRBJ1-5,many,CASSTGTGYQPQHF,TGTGCCAGCAGTACCGGGACAGGGTACCAGCCCCAGCATTTT
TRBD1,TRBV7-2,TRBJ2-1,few,CASSEEGRGRDEQFF,TGTGCCAGCAGCGAAGAGGGCAGGGGGCGCGATGAGCAGTTCTTC
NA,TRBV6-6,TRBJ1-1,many,CASSYSGSLRGPDTEAFF,TGTGCCAGCAGTTACTCGGGCTCCCTCCGGGGGCCCGACACTGAAGCTTTCTTT
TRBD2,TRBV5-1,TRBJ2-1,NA,CASSYWASGMLNNEQFF,TGCGCCAGCAGCTACTGGGCTAGCGGGATGTTAAACAATGAGCAGTTCTTC
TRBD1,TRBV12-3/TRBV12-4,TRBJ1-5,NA,CASSRQGLSNQPQHF,TGTGCCAGCAGCAGACAGGGTCTGAGCAATCAGCCCCAGCATTTT
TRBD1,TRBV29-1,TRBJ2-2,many,CSVGQRTGAPNTGELFF,TGCAGCGTCGGTCAGAGGACAGGGGCACCGAACACCGGGGAGCTGTTTTTT
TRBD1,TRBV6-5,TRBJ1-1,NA,CASRVAQGGKAFF,TGTGCCAGCAGAGTCGCACAGGGGGGGAAAGCTTTCTTT
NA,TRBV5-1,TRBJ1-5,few,CASSLEGKSNQPQHF,TGCGCCAGCAGCTTGGAGGGGAAGAGCAATCAGCCCCAGCATTTT
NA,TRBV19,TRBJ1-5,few,CASSGGDSNQPQHF,TGTGCCAGTAGTGGAGGGGATAGCAATCAGCCCCAGCATTTT
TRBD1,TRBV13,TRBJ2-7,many,CASSLGDRSYEQYF,TGTGCCAGCAGCTTGGGGGACAGATCCTACGAGCAGTACTTC
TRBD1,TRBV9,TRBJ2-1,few,CASSPKTGTQYNEQFF,TGTGCCAGCAGCCCGAAGACAGGGACGCAATACAATGAGCAGTTCTTC
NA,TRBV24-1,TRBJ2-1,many,CATSDSIAPEQFF,TGTGCCACCAGTGATTCGATAGCGCCTGAGCAGTTCTTC